This T cell receptor (beta chain) originates from a study of blood T cell repertoires in COVID-19. At the level of the study: There were acute and convalescent COVID-19 samples, and they came from the United States, Italy and Spain. The analysed material was cDNA or gDNA that came from T cells, B-cell-depleted T cells, or PBMCs.

Clones were read by immunoSEQ multiplex PCR, and TCRdb kept only the in-frame ones, dropping some. The table lists over 80,000 clones, approximately 87% of them singletons. The V segment lost 8 bases and the J segment 4 bases; nucleotides outside the gene matches: 6. This CDR3 spans 15 amino acids. CDR1 is SNHLY, CDR2 FYNNEI, per germline. This TCR was sampled from a human donor in a cohort sampled during active COVID-19. The sample was peripheral blood. The V call is TRBV2, the J call TRBJ2-1; 12 bases are a match to TRBD2. The CDR3 sequence is CASVGGLAGYNEQFF. CDR3 sequence (DNA): TGTGCCAGCGTCGGTGGACTAGCGGGGTACAATGAGCAGTTCTTC.